This is a list of T cell receptor beta chains from one sample in a study of blood T cells in healthy people across ages. A single record per CDR3 protein comes from TCRdb applying MiXCR to the 5' RACE reads. Here the sample spans about 1.4 million distinct CDR3 sequences, approximately 60% being singletons. The sequencing sample was made of blood. The receptors shown here come from a man aged 18 to 29 in good health. The CDR3 runs from the conserved cysteine through the conserved F or W. Fields, in order: D gene, clone size, J gene, V gene, CDR3 DNA, CDR3 protein. D genes are given only for firm matches. Rows give clone size only sometimes, using once, few, many, or a class for an expanded clone.

NA NA TRBJ2-6 TRBV4-2 TGTGCCAGCAGCCAAGTGTCCGGGATGTTTACGGAAGGCCCTGGGGCCAACGTCCTGACTTTC CASSQVSGMFTEGPGANVLTF
NA few TRBJ2-1 TRBV20-1 TGCAGTGCTGAGGGGGTCGGACAGAGCTCCTACAATGAGCAGTTCTTC CSAEGVGQSSYNEQFF
TRBD1 once TRBJ2-3 TRBV28 TGTGCCAGCAGTAGGACGCCCGGGACAGGGGGAGGAGATACGCAGTATTTT CASSRTPGTGGGDTQYF
TRBD1 NA TRBJ1-2 TRBV5-6 TGTGCCAGCAGCTTGGGGACAGGGTTGGACTATGGCTACACCTTC CASSLGTGLDYGYTF
TRBD1 NA TRBJ1-2 TRBV7-2 TGTGCCAGCAGCTTATTAGGACAGGGGAACTATGGCTACACCTTC CASSLLGQGNYGYTF
TRBD1 NA TRBJ2-5 TRBV6-2/TRBV6-3 TGTGCCAGCAGTCGCCGGACAGGGGGCCTGAGGGAGCAGTACTTC CASSRRTGGLREQYF
NA NA TRBJ1-6 TRBV4-1 TGCGCCAGCAGCCAAGAAGCCCCCCAACTCCGCGCATCACCCCTCCACTTT CASSQEAPQLRASPLHF
TRBD2 NA TRBJ2-5 TRBV29-1 TGCAGCCTCAGGCCTAGCGGGACTCATGAGCAGTACTTC CSLRPSGTHEQYF
NA once TRBJ2-2 TRBV29-1 TGCAGCGTTGCCGAAAGAGGGATCGAAAACGGGGAGCTGTTTTTT CSVAERGIENGELFF
NA once TRBJ2-5 TRBV4-3 TGCGCCAGCAGCCAAGATTGGACCAGGGTCCAAGAGACCCAGTACTTC CASSQDWTRVQETQYF
NA NA TRBJ1-5 TRBV2 TGTGCCAGCAGTACAAATGGCAATCAGCCCCAGCATTTT CASSTNGNQPQHF
NA many TRBJ2-3 TRBV29-1 TGCAGCGTTGAGGGGGGTCTTAGCACAGATACGCAGTATTTT CSVEGGLSTDTQYF
NA NA TRBJ2-7 TRBV4-3 TGCGCCAGCAGCAAAGGGGTAGGGGAGGCGGAGTACGAGCAGTACTTC CASSKGVGEAEYEQYF
NA NA TRBJ2-7 TRBV25-1 TGTGCCAGCAGTGAACCCGGGACATCGGCGGGCTACGAGCAGTACTTC CASSEPGTSAGYEQYF
NA once TRBJ2-3 TRBV28 TGTGCCAGCAGTTTTGGGGCACCAAGCACAGATACGCAGTATTTT CASSFGAPSTDTQYF
NA NA TRBJ2-1 TRBV10-3 TGTGCCATCAGTGATGGCCAGGGGGGCAATGAGCAGTTCTTC CAISDGQGGNEQFF
NA NA TRBJ2-3 TRBV27 TGTGCCAGCAGTTTAGGCCGCACAGGTACGCAGTATTTT CASSLGRTGTQYF
TRBD2 NA TRBJ2-7 TRBV2 TGTGCCCGCAAAGGGACTAGTGCGCGGTACGAGCAGTACTTC CARKGTSARYEQYF
NA NA TRBJ2-5 TRBV15 TGTGCCACCGACTACGACGGTCGCCAAGAGACCCAGTACTTC CATDYDGRQETQYF
NA many TRBJ2-1 TRBV20-1 TGCAGTGCTAGAGATTTCCACGGACTAATTCTCGATGAGCAGTTCTTC CSARDFHGLILDEQFF
NA NA TRBJ1-1 TRBV27 TGTGCCAGCAGTTTATCCTTCGGAAACACTGAAGCTTTCTTT CASSLSFGNTEAFF
TRBD2 NA TRBJ2-7 TRBV5-1 TGCGCCAGCAGCCCCGGGACTAGCGGGAGACCAAGCTACGAGCAGTACTTC CASSPGTSGRPSYEQYF
NA few TRBJ2-3 TRBV5-1 TGCGCCAGCAGCTTGGGGGAGACCCGCGCAGATACGCAGTATTTT CASSLGETRADTQYF
TRBD1 few TRBJ1-6 TRBV20-1 TGCAGTGCTGGCGGTTCTAACAGGGGAGGTAATTCACCCCTCCACTTT CSAGGSNRGGNSPLHF
NA NA TRBJ2-3 TRBV18 TGTGCCAGCTCACCACTGGCTTGGGGGACCAGCACAGATACGCAGTATTTT CASSPLAWGTSTDTQYF
NA few TRBJ2-5 TRBV6-6 TGTGCCAGCAGCGGGGGACGGGGCCAAGAGACCCAGTACTTC CASSGGRGQETQYF
NA NA TRBJ2-1 TRBV6-2/TRBV6-3 TGTGCCAGCACCAACGGGCATGAGCAGTTCTTC CASTNGHEQFF
TRBD2 NA TRBJ2-3 TRBV6-6 TGTGCCAGCAGTCCCCGGGGACTAGCGATGTTGGGAGATACGCAGTATTTT CASSPRGLAMLGDTQYF
NA many TRBJ1-2 TRBV12-3/TRBV12-4 TGTGCCACAAACAAAGGCCGGAGGATTCGGGGTGATGGCTACACCTTC CATNKGRRIRGDGYTF
NA few TRBJ2-1 TRBV5-6 TGTGCCAGCAGCTGGGGGACTGCGAGCTCCTACAATGAGCAGTTCTTC CASSWGTASSYNEQFF
NA NA TRBJ2-7 TRBV6-6 TGTGCCAGCAGCCTTCGGGGGTTTGCCTACGAGCAGTACTTC CASSLRGFAYEQYF
NA NA TRBJ2-7 TRBV18 TGTGCCAGCTCAACTGCCCCCCAAAGACAGGTTTACGAGCAGTACTTC CASSTAPQRQVYEQYF
NA once TRBJ1-2 TRBV6-5 TGTGCCAGCACCCCCAGAGGCCGTGGTTCCTATGGCTACACCTTC CASTPRGRGSYGYTF
TRBD2 NA TRBJ2-7 TRBV20-1 TGCAGTGTTTTTCTAGCGGGTCACAATGAGCAGTACTTC CSVFLAGHNEQYF
NA few TRBJ1-2 TRBV5-1 TGCGCCAGCACCCACTTACAGGGTTTATACGGCTACACCTTC CASTHLQGLYGYTF
NA NA TRBJ2-7 TRBV29-1 TGCAGCGTTGAAGACACCTGGGACATGCACTACGAGCAGTACTTC CSVEDTWDMHYEQYF
NA NA TRBJ2-5 TRBV12-5 TGTGCTAGTGGTTCCGCCCTTAGGGGGGAAGAGACCCAGTACTTC CASGSALRGEETQYF
NA NA TRBJ2-7 TRBV3-1 TGTGCCAGCAGCCAAGGGACGACGGGGCAGTACTTC CASSQGTTGQYF
NA few TRBJ2-3 TRBV4-1 TGCGCCAGCAGCCAAGCAAGAAAGCTCACAGATACGCAGTATTTT CASSQARKLTDTQYF
NA NA TRBJ1-5 TRBV5-1 TGCGCCAGCAGCTTGTTTGGGGATCAGCCCCAGCATTTT CASSLFGDQPQHF
TRBD1 NA TRBJ2-5 TRBV15 TGTGCCACCAGGCGGACAGGTTTTGAGACCCAGTACTTC CATRRTGFETQYF
NA NA TRBJ2-1 TRBV11-2 TGTGCCAGCAGCTTAGCGCCCCAGGTGGGCAATGAGCAGTTCTTC CASSLAPQVGNEQFF
TRBD1 NA TRBJ1-5 TRBV6-1 TGTGCCAGTCTCCTAGCCGGGACAGGAATTCAGCCCCAGCATTTT CASLLAGTGIQPQHF
NA NA TRBJ1-1 TRBV9 TGTGCCAGCAGCGTAGGGAAGGCTGAAGCTTTCTTT CASSVGKAEAFF
NA NA TRBJ2-1 TRBV18 TGTGCCAGCTCAGATAGTATTGAGCAGTTCTTC CASSDSIEQFF
NA NA TRBJ2-2 TRBV3-1 TGTGCCAGCCTACCTGATAACACCGGGGAGCTGTTTTTT CASLPDNTGELFF
TRBD1 few TRBJ2-1 TRBV20-1 TGCAGTGCTAGTCACGGGACAGGACCCAACAATGAGCAGTTCTTC CSASHGTGPNNEQFF
NA NA TRBJ2-1 TRBV11-2 TGTGCCAGCAGCCAGGGTGGAGGACCTAGGGTGAATGAGCAGTTCTTC CASSQGGGPRVNEQFF
TRBD1 NA TRBJ1-2 TRBV12-3/TRBV12-4 TGTGCCAGCAGTCCCACAGGGGGCGGTGGCTACACCTTC CASSPTGGGGYTF
TRBD2 NA TRBJ2-1 TRBV3-1 TGTGCCAGCAGCCAAGATTTGGGGGGAGGGCCAGTTAATGAGCAGTTCTTC CASSQDLGGGPVNEQFF
NA NA TRBJ2-3 TRBV6-1 TGTGCCAGCAGCCTACAGGGTCCTATAGATACGCAGTATTTT CASSLQGPIDTQYF